A selection of T cell receptor beta chains follows, all from one sample in a study of beta chain features in type 1 diabetes. The protocol was immunoSEQ multiplex PCR, while the TCRdb copy is restricted to in-frame clones and leaves out a portion. The sample includes around 430,000 clones, approximately 30% of them seen just once. The sample consisted of naive CD4+ T cells from blood. The source is a man aged 18 to 29 in good health. Each CDR3 is given with its conserved first and last residue. D genes are given only for firm matches. Some rows have no size entry. The others give once, few or many, or a class for an expanded clone.

clone size,V gene,CDR3 length,D gene,J gene,CDR3 protein,CDR3 DNA
.,TRBV7-9,16,TRBD2,TRBJ2-7,CASSSRLAGATYEQYF,TGTGCCAGCAGCTCTCGGCTAGCGGGAGCCACCTACGAGCAGTACTTC
.,TRBV30,15,.,TRBJ1-3,CAWSVRLTSGNTIYF,TGTGCCTGGAGTGTACGTCTTACCTCTGGAAACACCATATATTTT
.,TRBV5-1,17,TRBD2,TRBJ2-3,CASSFPTSAASTDTQYF,TGCGCCAGCAGCTTTCCGACTAGCGCGGCTAGCACAGATACGCAGTATTTT
.,TRBV28,15,.,TRBJ1-1,CASSLRGPRNTEAFF,TGTGCCAGCAGCCTCCGGGGGCCTCGGAACACTGAAGCTTTCTTT
.,TRBV7-2,11,.,TRBJ2-7,CASSLADEQYF,TGTGCCAGCAGCTTAGCGGACGAGCAGTACTTC
.,TRBV5-1,13,TRBD1,TRBJ1-4,CASSDRGNEKLFF,TGCGCCAGCAGCGACAGGGGAAATGAAAAACTGTTTTTT
few,TRBV29-1,15,TRBD1,TRBJ2-7,CSVEERTGGSYEQYF,TGCAGCGTTGAAGAAAGGACAGGTGGATCCTACGAGCAGTACTTC
.,TRBV5-1,15,.,TRBJ2-6,CASSLESSGANVLTF,TGCGCCAGCAGCTTGGAATCCTCTGGGGCCAACGTCCTGACTTTC
.,TRBV5-1,17,.,TRBJ2-6,CASSSFGAPSGANVLTF,TGCGCCAGCAGCTCCTTCGGGGCCCCCTCTGGGGCCAACGTCCTGACTTTC
.,TRBV12-5,16,.,TRBJ2-1,CASGPIIPGFYNEQFF,TGTGCTAGTGGTCCGATTATACCGGGCTTCTACAATGAGCAGTTCTTC
.,TRBV15,17,TRBD2,TRBJ2-7,CATSRDPGSGGSYEQYF,TGTGCCACCAGCAGAGATCCTGGTAGCGGGGGCTCCTACGAGCAGTACTTC
.,TRBV11-2,13,.,TRBJ1-1,CASSLEVSSEAFF,TGTGCCAGCAGCTTAGAGGTCAGCTCTGAAGCTTTCTTT
.,TRBV20-1,11,.,TRBJ1-2,CSARDGGGYTF,TGCAGTGCTAGAGATGGCGGCGGCTACACCTTC
few,TRBV29-1,13,.,TRBJ2-1,CSVEAGSYNEQFF,TGCAGCGTTGAAGCAGGGTCTTACAATGAGCAGTTCTTC
.,TRBV23-1,15,.,TRBJ2-7,CASSQSTGAFYEQYF,TGCGCCAGCAGTCAATCTACAGGAGCCTTCTACGAGCAGTACTTC
few,TRBV28,16,.,TRBJ2-1,CASSLSWGPRADEQFF,TGTGCCAGCAGCCTCTCGTGGGGACCTCGGGCGGATGAGCAGTTCTTC
.,TRBV30,11,TRBD1,TRBJ2-7,CACGQGYEQYF,TGTGCCTGCGGACAGGGCTACGAGCAGTACTTC
.,TRBV29-1,13,.,TRBJ1-2,CSVEVGQKYGYTF,TGCAGCGTTGAGGTCGGTCAGAAATATGGCTACACCTTC
.,TRBV5-1,14,.,TRBJ2-5,CASTGVGSQETQYF,TGCGCCAGCACCGGGGTGGGCAGCCAAGAGACCCAGTACTTC
.,TRBV30,13,.,TRBJ1-1,CAWSMVFFTEAFF,TGTGCCTGGAGTATGGTGTTTTTCACTGAAGCTTTCTTT
.,TRBV29-1,15,.,TRBJ1-1,CSVEDLSLGSTEAFF,TGCAGCGTTGAAGATCTTTCCCTGGGGAGCACTGAAGCTTTCTTT
.,TRBV7-2,16,.,TRBJ2-1,CASSKTGTNSYNEQFF,TGTGCCAGCAGCAAAACCGGGACAAACTCCTACAATGAGCAGTTCTTC
few,TRBV10-3,13,.,TRBJ1-1,CAISDTKGTEAFF,TGTGCCATCAGTGACACAAAGGGCACTGAAGCTTTCTTT
few,TRBV7-2,16,TRBD2,TRBJ2-7,CASSEGPSGKSYEQYF,TGTGCCAGCAGCGAAGGTCCTAGCGGGAAATCCTACGAGCAGTACTTC
.,TRBV7-2,14,.,TRBJ2-4,CASSWDLGKNIQYF,TGTGCCAGCAGCTGGGACTTGGGCAAAAACATTCAGTACTTC
.,TRBV12-5,15,TRBD2,TRBJ2-7,CASAFPASGSYEQYF,TGTGCTAGTGCCTTCCCGGCTAGCGGCTCCTACGAGCAGTACTTC
few,TRBV9,15,.,TRBJ1-2,CASSDLGRENYGYTF,TGTGCCAGCAGCGATCTGGGACGGGAAAACTATGGCTACACCTTC
few,TRBV12-5,14,TRBD2,TRBJ2-1,CASGLGLANNEQFF,TGTGCTAGTGGTCTCGGACTAGCGAACAATGAGCAGTTCTTC
.,TRBV30,14,TRBD2,TRBJ2-5,CAWISAGGRETQYF,TGTGCCTGGATCAGCGCGGGAGGAAGAGAGACCCAGTACTTC
.,TRBV29-1,15,.,TRBJ1-4,CSVDDPEGPREKLFF,TGCAGCGTTGACGATCCTGAGGGTCCAAGGGAAAAACTGTTTTTT
.,TRBV6-5,12,.,TRBJ1-2,CASRDFNYGYTF,TGTGCCAGCAGGGATTTTAACTATGGCTACACCTTC
few,TRBV21-1,16,.,TRBJ2-3,CASSKRTGGRADTQYF,TGTGCCAGCAGCAAAAGAACAGGGGGCCGGGCAGATACGCAGTATTTT
once,TRBV7-2,13,.,TRBJ1-5,CASSGQPNQPQHF,TGTGCCAGCAGTGGACAGCCCAATCAGCCCCAGCATTTT
.,TRBV29-1,13,TRBD1,TRBJ1-1,CSVGTGVNTEAFF,TGCAGCGTTGGGACAGGGGTGAACACTGAAGCTTTCTTT
.,TRBV30,13,.,TRBJ2-1,CAWSPMSYNEQFF,TGTGCCTGGAGTCCTATGTCCTACAATGAGCAGTTCTTC
.,TRBV6-6,15,.,TRBJ2-3,CASNLGTVGTDTQYF,TGTGCCAGCAACCTCGGGACGGTCGGCACAGATACGCAGTATTTT
few,TRBV6-5,14,.,TRBJ2-6,CASRRRTGANVLTF,TGTGCCAGCAGACGGAGAACTGGGGCCAACGTCCTGACTTTC